Each of the 15 T cell receptor beta chains below was sequenced from the same sample in a study of T-cell reconstitution after alpha-beta-depleted transplantation in children. The library targeted TCRbeta and was prepared with unique molecular identifiers. TCRdb passed the PCR reads through MiXCR, listing each CDR3 protein once. The data contain some 200,000 distinct CDR3 sequences, around 9.9% of them singletons. The sample consisted of PBMCs, taken before TCRalphabeta/CD19-depleted stem cell transplant. The receptors originated from a child less than two years old with acute myeloid leukemia, due to receive a stem cell transplant.

This clonotype was seen repeatedly, ten times or more. The gene calls are TRBV9 and TRBJ1-6; D unclear. The CDR3 consists of 17 residues. V lost 0 bases and J lost 0, with 10 bases in between. Germline CDR1 and CDR2: SGDLS and YYNGEE. In nucleotides, the CDR3 is TGTGCCAGCAGCGTAGCCGTGAGGAGCTCCTATAATTCACCCCTCCACTTT. Translating it yields CASSVAVRSSYNSPLHF.

This clonotype was seen ten or more times. The V call is TRBV2, the J call TRBJ1-5, with a weak D call TRBD1 (5 bases). V lost 4 bases to trimming and J lost 2 bases, with 12 bases between them. CDR1 and CDR2 (germline): SNHLY, FYNNEI. The CDR3 loop spans 15 amino acids. CDR3 sequence: CASSGEGLGNQPQHF. The CDR3 DNA reads TGTGCCAGCAGTGGCGAGGGGCTGGGCAATCAGCCCCAGCATTTT.

This clonotype was counted ten times or more. The chain has TRBV30 and TRBJ2-2; D is undetermined. The CDR3 runs to 11 residues. Looked up from germline, CDR1 is GTSNPN and CDR2 is SVGIG (reference sequence). V lost 3 bases to trimming and J lost 8 bases, with 7 bases between them. CDR3 sequence: CAWRENGELFF. CDR3 DNA: TGTGCCTGGAGAGAGAATGGGGAGCTGTTTTTT.

This clonotype came up many times. The chain links TRBV7-2 to TRBJ2-7, with TRBD1 as a possible D gene (6 bases). There are 14 residues in the CDR3. With 2 bases removed from V and 2 bases from J, the gap between germline ends came to 10 bases. The germline V gene has CDR1 SGHTA and CDR2 FQGNSA. CDR3 DNA sequence: TGTGCCAGCAGCTTAACTACAGGGACCTACGAGCAGTACTTC. Amino acids: CASSLTTGTYEQYF.

This clonotype was detected many times. The gene calls are TRBV24-1 and TRBJ2-1; D may be TRBD2 (6 bases). The V gene lost 2 bases and the J gene lost 0 bases, with 7 bases spanning the gap. The CDR3 consists of 15 residues. Germline assignment: CDR1 KGHDR and CDR2 SFDVKD. CDR3 nucleotide sequence: TGTGCCACCAGTGATTACGGGAGCTCCTACAATGAGCAGTTCTTC. It codes for CATSDYGSSYNEQFF.

In its sample, this clonotype was seen many times. The rearrangement links TRBV5-1 to TRBJ2-7, with 10 nucleotides matching TRBD1. Trimming at V came to 2 bases and at J to 4 bases, leaving 6 bases not matched to a gene. This CDR3 is 15 amino acids long. CDR1 is SGHRS and CDR2 is YFSETQ in the germline V gene. The CDR3 DNA sequence: TGCGCCAGCAGCTTTGGGACAGGGGTTCCTTACGAGCAGTACTTC. This sequence encodes CASSFGTGVPYEQYF.

There are many counts of this clonotype. This chain uses TRBV18 with TRBJ2-2, with D perhaps TRBD1 (5 bases). Trimming left V 4 bases short and J 4 bases short, with 16 bases between. CDR3 size: 16 residues. CDR1 and CDR2 from the germline V gene are KGHSH and LQKENI. CDR3 region: CASSRDQGFVTGELFF. The CDR3 DNA reads as TGTGCCAGCTCACGCGACCAGGGATTTGTCACCGGGGAGCTGTTTTTT.

The table lists this clonotype with many counts. The V call is TRBV3-1, the J call TRBJ1-5, with D unresolved. The CDR3 loop spans 13 amino acids. Germline CDR1 is LGHDT and CDR2 is YNNKEL (reference sequence). The V end lost 5 bases, the J end lost 11 bases, and 16 bases lay between the germline ends. The CDR3 nucleotides read TGTGCCAGCAGCGACTTTCTAGGTACGGCCCAGCATTTT. Protein product: CASSDFLGTAQHF.

This clonotype showed up many times. This sequence joins TRBV18 and TRBJ1-1; D gene ambiguous. The CDR3 sequence is 14 residues long. V dropped 6 bases and J dropped 3 bases, with 14 bases sitting between them. CDR1 and CDR2 (germline): KGHSH, LQKENI. The chain's CDR3 is CASSWTQRDTEAFF. DNA of the CDR3: TGTGCCAGCTCCTGGACCCAACGAGACACTGAAGCTTTCTTT.

This clonotype appeared a few times. The chain joins TRBV7-3 to TRBJ1-1, with 7 positions matching TRBD1. Per germline, CDR1 SGHTA and CDR2 FQGTGA. V trimming: 4 bases; J trimming: 1 base; junction bases outside the gene matches: 6. The CDR3 totals 15 residues. DNA for the CDR3: TGTGCCAGCAGCTCCGACAGGGTGGGGAACACTGAAGCTTTCTTT. Its translation: CASSSDRVGNTEAFF.

Many counts were recorded for this clonotype. The rearrangement links TRBV5-6 to TRBJ2-1, with D unresolved. V was clipped by 1 base and J by 6 bases, with 20 bases between them. The CDR3 is made up of 17 amino acids. The germline V gene encodes CDR1 SGHDT and CDR2 YYEEEE. DNA for the CDR3: TGTGCCAGCAGCTTGATCCCGCGTCGAAGCTCCGGCAATGAGCAGTTCTTC. This translates into CASSLIPRRSSGNEQFF.

This clonotype was observed many times. The CDR3 nucleotides read TGCGCCAGCAGCTTGAGTCTACCCAACACCGGGGAGCTGTTTTTT. It is translated as CASSLSLPNTGELFF. The chain combines TRBV5-1 with TRBJ2-2; D gene uncertain. Trimming took 1 base from V and 2 from J, leaving 9 bases between them. The germline V gene encodes CDR1 SGHRS and CDR2 YFSETQ. The CDR3 covers 15 residues.

At least ten counts were recorded for this clonotype. The rearrangement joins TRBV7-8 to TRBJ1-5; 8 bases are a match to TRBD1. The germline V gene encodes CDR1 SGHVS and CDR2 FQNEAQ. The CDR3 has 16 residues. Germline trimming cut 5 bases from V and 2 bases from J; bases unmatched to any gene: 8. CDR3 in DNA: TGTGCCAGCAGCCTCTACGGACAGGGCCGCAATCAGCCCCAGCATTTT. Translating it yields CASSLYGQGRNQPQHF.

Many counts were recorded for this clonotype. V gene TRBV12-5 combines with J gene TRBJ2-3, with TRBD2 matching over 9 bases. The V gene's germline CDR1 is LGHNT and CDR2 FRNRAP. This CDR3 is 15 amino acids long. V gave up 6 bases and J gave up 3 bases; unmatched junction bases: 7. The CDR3 DNA reads as TGTGCTAGTGGCTCCGGGACTAGCTGGACAGATACGCAGTATTTT. Its protein is CASGSGTSWTDTQYF.

This clonotype has ten or more counts. J is TRBJ1-4 and V is TRBV5-6, with a weak D call TRBD1 (5 bases). CDR1 and CDR2 from the germline V gene are SGHDT and YYEEEE. V lost 1 base and J 0 bases, leaving 10 bases between the germline ends. CDR3 length: 16 amino acids. The CDR3 DNA is TGTGCCAGCAGCTTGACTACAGGTGCAACTAATGAAAAACTGTTTTTT. This gives the protein CASSLTTGATNEKLFF.